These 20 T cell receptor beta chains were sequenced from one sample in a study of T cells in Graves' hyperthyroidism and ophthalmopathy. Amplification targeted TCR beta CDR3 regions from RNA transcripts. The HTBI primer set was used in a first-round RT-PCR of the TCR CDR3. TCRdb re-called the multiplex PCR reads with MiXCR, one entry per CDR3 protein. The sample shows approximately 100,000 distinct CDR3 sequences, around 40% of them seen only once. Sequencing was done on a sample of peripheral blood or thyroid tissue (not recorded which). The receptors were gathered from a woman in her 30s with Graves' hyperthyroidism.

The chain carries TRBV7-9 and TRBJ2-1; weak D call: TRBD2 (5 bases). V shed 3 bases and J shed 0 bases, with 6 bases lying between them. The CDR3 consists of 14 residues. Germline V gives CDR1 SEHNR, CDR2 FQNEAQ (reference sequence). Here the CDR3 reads CASSLSGSYNEQFF. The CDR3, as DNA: TGTGCCAGCAGCTTGAGCGGCTCCTACAATGAGCAGTTCTTC.

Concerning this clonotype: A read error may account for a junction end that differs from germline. The CDR3 DNA reads as TGTGCCAGCAGTTTAGAAACCGCTTTCTTT. Protein product: CASSLETAFF. The chain recombines TRBV7-9 with TRBJ1-1; D is ambiguous. This CDR3 has 10 amino acids. Germline V gene data show CDR1 as SEHNR and CDR2 as FQNEAQ (reference sequence).

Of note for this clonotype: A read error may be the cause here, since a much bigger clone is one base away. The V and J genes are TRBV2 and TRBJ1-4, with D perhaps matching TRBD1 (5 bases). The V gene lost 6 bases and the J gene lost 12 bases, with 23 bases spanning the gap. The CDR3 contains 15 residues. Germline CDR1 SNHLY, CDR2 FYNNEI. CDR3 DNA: TGTGCCAGCAGGGGGACCTCCAGCGGGGGTAGGGAACTGTTTTTT. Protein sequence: CASRGTSSGGRELFF. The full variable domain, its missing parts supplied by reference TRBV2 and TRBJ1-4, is EPEVTQTPSHQVTQMGQEVILRCVPISNHLYFYWYRQILGQKVEFLVSFYNNEISEKSEIFDDQFSVERPDGSNFTLKIRSTKLEDSAMYFCASRGTSSGGRELFFGSGTQLSVL.

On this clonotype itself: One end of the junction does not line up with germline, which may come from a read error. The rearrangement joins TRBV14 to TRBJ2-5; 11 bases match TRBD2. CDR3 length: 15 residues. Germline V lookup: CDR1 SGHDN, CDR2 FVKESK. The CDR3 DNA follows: TGTGCCAGCAGCCAACGTCTAGCGGGAGGAGAGGCCCAGAACTTC. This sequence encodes CASSQRLAGGEAQNF.

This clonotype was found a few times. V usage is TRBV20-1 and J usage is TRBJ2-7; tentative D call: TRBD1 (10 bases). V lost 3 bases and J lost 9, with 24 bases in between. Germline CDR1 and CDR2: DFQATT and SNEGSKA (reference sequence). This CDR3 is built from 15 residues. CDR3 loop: CSASDRGRGGGGQYF. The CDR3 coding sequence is TGCAGTGCTAGCGACAGGGGGCGGGGGGGGGGGGGGCAGTACTTC.

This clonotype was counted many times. The CDR3 DNA reads as TGCGCCAGCAGCTATTATGGGGCGCACACTGAAGCTTTCTTT. It encodes CASSYYGAHTEAFF. This chain joins TRBV5-1 and TRBJ1-1, with D perhaps TRBD1 (5 bases). Germline-derived CDR1 and CDR2 are SGHRS and YFSETQ. V was trimmed by 3 bases and J by 3 bases, leaving 12 bases between them. This CDR3 region has 14 residues.

The CDR3 sequence: CSVGRTVNYGYTF. In DNA form, the CDR3 reads TGCAGCGTTGGACGGACCGTTAACTATGGCTACACCTTC. V usage is TRBV29-1 and J usage is TRBJ1-2; D call uncertain. V shed 4 bases and J shed 1 base, with 10 bases lying between them. Germline-derived CDR1 and CDR2 are SQVTM and ANQGSEA. The CDR3 has 13 amino acids.

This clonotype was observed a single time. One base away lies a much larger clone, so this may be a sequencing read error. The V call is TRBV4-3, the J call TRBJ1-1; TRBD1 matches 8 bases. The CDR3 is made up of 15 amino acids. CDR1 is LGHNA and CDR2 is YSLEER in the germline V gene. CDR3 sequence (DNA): TGCGCCAGCAGCCAGTTACAGGGGGGGAGGACTGGAGCTTTCTTT. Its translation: CASSQLQGGRTGAFF.

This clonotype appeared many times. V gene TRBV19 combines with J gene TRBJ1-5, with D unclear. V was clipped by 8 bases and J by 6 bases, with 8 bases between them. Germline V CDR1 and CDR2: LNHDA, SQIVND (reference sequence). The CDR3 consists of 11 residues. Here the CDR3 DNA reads TGTGCCAGTGGAGAGGGTCAGCCCCAGCATTTT. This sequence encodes CASGEGQPQHF.

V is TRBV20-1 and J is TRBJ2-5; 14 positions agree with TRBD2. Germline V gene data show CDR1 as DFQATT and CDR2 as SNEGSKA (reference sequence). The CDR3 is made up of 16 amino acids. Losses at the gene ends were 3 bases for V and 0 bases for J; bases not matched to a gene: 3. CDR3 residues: CSASTGLAGDQETQYF. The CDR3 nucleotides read TGCAGTGCTAGTACGGGACTAGCGGGAGACCAAGAGACCCAGTACTTC.

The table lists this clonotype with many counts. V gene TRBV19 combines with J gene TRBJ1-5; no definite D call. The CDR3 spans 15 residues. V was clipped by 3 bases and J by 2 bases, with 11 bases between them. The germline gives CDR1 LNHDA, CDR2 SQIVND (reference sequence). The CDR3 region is CASSIGFVGNQPQHF. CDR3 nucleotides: TGTGCCAGTAGTATTGGTTTTGTGGGCAATCAGCCCCAGCATTTT.

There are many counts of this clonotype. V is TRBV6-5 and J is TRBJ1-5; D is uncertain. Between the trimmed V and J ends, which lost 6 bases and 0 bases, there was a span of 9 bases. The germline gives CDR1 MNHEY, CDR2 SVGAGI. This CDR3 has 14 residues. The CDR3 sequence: CASRQLNSNQPQHF. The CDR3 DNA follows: TGTGCCAGCAGACAGTTAAATAGCAATCAGCCCCAGCATTTT.

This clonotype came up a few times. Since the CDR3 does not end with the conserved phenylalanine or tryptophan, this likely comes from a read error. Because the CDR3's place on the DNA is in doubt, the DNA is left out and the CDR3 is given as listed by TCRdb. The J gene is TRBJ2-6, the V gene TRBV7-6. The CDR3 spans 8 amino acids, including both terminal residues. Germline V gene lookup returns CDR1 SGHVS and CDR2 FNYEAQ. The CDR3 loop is CASSLGTS.

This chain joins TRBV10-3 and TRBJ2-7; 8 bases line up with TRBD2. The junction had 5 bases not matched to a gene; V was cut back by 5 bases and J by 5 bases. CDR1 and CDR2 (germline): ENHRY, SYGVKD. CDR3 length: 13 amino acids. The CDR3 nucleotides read TGTGCCATCAGTTGGCGGGAGGACGACGAGCAGTACTTC. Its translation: CAISWREDDEQYF.

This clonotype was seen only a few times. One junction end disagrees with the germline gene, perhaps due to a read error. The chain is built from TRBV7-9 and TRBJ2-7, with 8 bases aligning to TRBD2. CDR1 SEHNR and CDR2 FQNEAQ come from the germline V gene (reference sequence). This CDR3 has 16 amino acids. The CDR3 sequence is CASSFRTGGASHEQYF. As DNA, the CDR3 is TGTGCCAGCAGCTTTCGGACCGGGGGGGCCTCCCACGAGCAGTACTTC.

The CDR3 here is CSAREGWLAGGPAETQYF. The CDR3 region has the DNA TGCAGTGCTAGAGAGGGGTGGCTAGCGGGAGGGCCAGCAGAGACCCAGTACTTC. The J gene is TRBJ2-5, the V gene TRBV20-1; 12 positions agree with TRBD2. With V trimmed by 0 bases and J by 4 bases, 12 bases remained unmatched. Germline CDR1 is DFQATT and CDR2 is SNEGSKA (reference sequence). The CDR3 totals 18 residues.

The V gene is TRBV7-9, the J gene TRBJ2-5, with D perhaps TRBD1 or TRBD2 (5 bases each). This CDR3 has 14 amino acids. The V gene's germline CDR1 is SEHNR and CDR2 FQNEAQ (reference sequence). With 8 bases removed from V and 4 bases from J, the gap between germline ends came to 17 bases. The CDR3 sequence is CASSQAYRGETQYF. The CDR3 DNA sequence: TGTGCCAGCTCACAGGCCTACCGGGGAGAGACCCAGTACTTC.

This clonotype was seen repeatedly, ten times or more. CDR3 in DNA: TGCGCCAGCAGCCTTACGGACCCGGGCAATCAGCCCCAGCATTTT. Translated: CASSLTDPGNQPQHF. The V gene is TRBV5-1, the J gene TRBJ1-5; no reliable D call. The V end lost 4 bases, the J end lost 2 bases, and 13 bases lay between the germline ends. Germline V gene sequence: CDR1 SGHRS, CDR2 YFSETQ. The CDR3 covers 15 residues.

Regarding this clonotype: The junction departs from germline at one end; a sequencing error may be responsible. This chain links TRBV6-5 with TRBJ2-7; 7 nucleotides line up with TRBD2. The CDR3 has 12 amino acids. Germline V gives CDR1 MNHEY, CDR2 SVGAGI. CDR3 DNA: TGTGCTAGCAGTCGGCGGGGGATGGAGCAGCACTTC. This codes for CASSRRGMEQHF.

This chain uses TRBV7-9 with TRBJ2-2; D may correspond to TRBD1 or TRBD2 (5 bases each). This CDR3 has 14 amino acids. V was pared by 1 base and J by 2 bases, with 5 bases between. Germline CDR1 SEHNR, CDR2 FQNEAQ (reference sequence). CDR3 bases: TGTGCCAGCAGCTTAGGGGACAACACCGGGGAGCTGTTTTTT. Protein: CASSLGDNTGELFF. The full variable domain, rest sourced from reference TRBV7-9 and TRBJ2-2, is DTGVSQNPRHKITKRGQNVTFRCDPISEHNRLYWYRQTLGQGPEFLTYFQNEAQLEKSRLLSDRFSAERPKGSFSTLEIQRTEQGDSAMYLCASSLGDNTGELFFGEGSRLTVL.